These T cell receptor beta chains were read from a single sample in a study of PD-1 blockade in classical Hodgkin lymphoma. Only in-frame clones appear in the TCRdb table, and some are missing; sequencing was by immunoSEQ multiplex PCR. There are approximately 79,000 clones in the sample; 85% to 95% occur only once, and roughly 2.6% lies in the top ten. The material sequenced was peripheral blood mononuclear cells (PBMCs), taken before the second cycle of nivolumab. The origin of the receptors is a human donor with classical Hodgkin lymphoma. The CDR3 runs from the conserved cysteine through the conserved F or W. Fields, in order: J gene, V gene, clone size, D gene, CDR3 protein, CDR3 DNA. D genes are given only for firm matches. Clone size appears in some rows only: once, few, many, or a class for an expanded clone.

J: TRBJ2-4
V: TRBV6-5
size: -
D: -
CDR3: CASSPSGGVQYF
DNA: TGTGCCAGCAGTCCCTCCGGGGGCGTTCAGTACTTC

J: TRBJ2-7
V: TRBV28
size: -
D: -
CDR3: CASSWHGDTSYEQYF
DNA: TGTGCCAGCAGTTGGCATGGGGACACCTCCTACGAGCAGTACTTC

J: TRBJ2-7
V: TRBV14
size: -
D: -
CDR3: CASSQVGVAYEQYF
DNA: TGTGCCAGCAGCCAAGTAGGGGTCGCCTACGAGCAGTACTTC

J: TRBJ2-1
V: TRBV9
size: -
D: TRBD2
CDR3: CASSVETSGSYYNEQFF
DNA: TGTGCCAGCAGCGTAGAGACTAGCGGGAGTTATTACAATGAGCAGTTCTTC

J: TRBJ1-2
V: TRBV19
size: -
D: -
CDR3: CASSRSLTGLEYGYTF
DNA: TGTGCCAGTAGTAGGTCCCTAACAGGATTGGAGTATGGCTACACCTTC

J: TRBJ2-7
V: TRBV4-1
size: -
D: TRBD2
CDR3: CASSQGVGLAEGPSHVYEQYF
DNA: TGCGCCAGCAGCCAAGGAGTGGGGCTAGCGGAAGGGCCATCTCATGTATACGAGCAGTACTTC

J: TRBJ2-7
V: TRBV27
size: -
D: TRBD2
CDR3: CASSLLAGDEQYF
DNA: TGTGCCAGCAGTTTACTAGCGGGAGACGAGCAGTACTTC

J: TRBJ2-6
V: TRBV2
size: -
D: TRBD1
CDR3: CASSPDRGPSGANVLTF
DNA: TGTGCCAGCAGTCCGGACAGGGGCCCCTCTGGGGCCAACGTCCTGACTTTC

J: TRBJ2-7
V: TRBV4-1
size: -
D: TRBD2
CDR3: CASSRRLAERSYEQYF
DNA: TGCGCCAGCAGCCGAAGACTAGCGGAACGCTCCTACGAGCAGTACTTC

J: TRBJ2-1
V: TRBV27
size: -
D: -
CDR3: CASSLLGQGKANEQFF
DNA: TGTGCCAGCAGTTTATTGGGGCAGGGGAAGGCCAATGAGCAGTTCTTC

J: TRBJ1-1
V: TRBV30
size: -
D: -
CDR3: CAWSIGRPPNTEAFF
DNA: TGTGCCTGGAGTATCGGCAGGCCGCCGAACACTGAAGCTTTCTTT

J: TRBJ2-7
V: TRBV11-2
size: -
D: -
CDR3: CASSLYGTSYEQYF
DNA: TGTGCCAGCAGCTTATACGGGACCTCCTACGAGCAGTACTTC

J: TRBJ1-1
V: TRBV2
size: -
D: -
CDR3: CARSSGHTGIDPSDTEAFF
DNA: TGTGCCAGATCATCCGGGCACACAGGGATTGATCCTTCCGACACTGAAGCTTTCTTT

J: TRBJ1-1
V: TRBV7-3
size: -
D: -
CDR3: CASSPPLRAPLNTEAFF
DNA: TGTGCCAGCAGCCCCCCGCTGCGGGCCCCCTTGAACACTGAAGCTTTCTTT

J: TRBJ1-2
V: TRBV9
size: few
D: -
CDR3: CASSVDPIGLPRDGYTF
DNA: TGTGCCAGCAGCGTAGATCCTATTGGCCTCCCGAGGGATGGCTACACCTTC

J: TRBJ2-7
V: TRBV6-5
size: -
D: -
CDR3: CASTAASYEQYF
DNA: TGTGCCAGCACGGCAGCCTCCTACGAGCAGTACTTC

J: TRBJ1-5
V: TRBV27
size: -
D: -
CDR3: CASSFDGVGNQPQHF
DNA: TGTGCCAGCAGTTTCGATGGGGTCGGCAATCAGCCCCAGCATTTT

J: TRBJ1-4
V: TRBV19
size: once
D: -
CDR3: CASSRAGVATNEKLFF
DNA: TGTGCCAGTAGTCGCGCTGGGGTTGCAACTAATGAAAAACTGTTTTTT

J: TRBJ2-1
V: TRBV7-9
size: -
D: TRBD2
CDR3: CASRLLGPSGTHNEQFF
DNA: TGTGCCAGCAGGCTCCTGGGTCCTAGCGGGACCCACAATGAGCAGTTCTTC

J: TRBJ1-2
V: TRBV27
size: -
D: -
CDR3: CASSSQGYDGYTF
DNA: TGTGCCAGCAGTTCCCAGGGTTACGATGGCTACACCTTC

J: TRBJ2-7
V: TRBV27
size: -
D: TRBD1
CDR3: CASSLKGQGAYEQYF
DNA: TGTGCCAGCAGTCTAAAGGGACAGGGGGCCTACGAGCAGTACTTC

J: TRBJ2-7
V: TRBV7-6
size: -
D: -
CDR3: CASSLEDGWSSYEQYF
DNA: TGTGCCAGCAGCTTAGAGGATGGGTGGAGCTCCTACGAGCAGTACTTC

J: TRBJ2-5
V: TRBV27
size: -
D: -
CDR3: CASSLLRSGRETQYF
DNA: TGTGCCAGCAGTTTATTAAGATCGGGCAGAGAGACCCAGTACTTC

J: TRBJ1-4
V: TRBV7-2
size: -
D: TRBD1
CDR3: CASSFYRQGGDEKLFF
DNA: TGTGCCAGCAGCTTCTATCGACAGGGGGGCGATGAAAAACTGTTTTTT

J: TRBJ1-4
V: TRBV5-4
size: once
D: -
CDR3: CASSWDTANEKLFF
DNA: TGTGCCAGCAGCTGGGACACGGCTAATGAAAAACTGTTTTTT

J: TRBJ2-3
V: TRBV6-5
size: once
D: TRBD2
CDR3: CASSVLAGVTDTQYF
DNA: TGTGCCAGCAGCGTACTAGCGGGGGTCACAGATACGCAGTATTTT

J: TRBJ1-1
V: TRBV7-8
size: -
D: TRBD1
CDR3: CASSSGTGGAEAFF
DNA: TGTGCCAGCAGCTCCGGGACAGGGGGCGCTGAAGCTTTCTTT

J: TRBJ2-1
V: TRBV11-2
size: -
D: -
CDR3: CASSFHPLEGGNEQFF
DNA: TGTGCCAGCAGCTTCCATCCACTAGAAGGGGGCAATGAGCAGTTCTTC

J: TRBJ2-5
V: TRBV19
size: -
D: -
CDR3: CASSTGTAYQETQYF
DNA: TGTGCCAGTAGTACTGGGACCGCTTACCAAGAGACCCAGTACTTC

J: TRBJ1-6
V: TRBV4-1
size: -
D: -
CDR3: CASSQEHGIYNSPLHF
DNA: TGCGCCAGCAGCCAAGAACACGGGATCTATAATTCACCCCTCCACTTT

J: TRBJ1-5
V: TRBV28
size: once
D: TRBD1
CDR3: CASSLDRVFQPQHF
DNA: TGTGCCAGCAGTTTGGACAGGGTTTTTCAGCCCCAGCATTTT

J: TRBJ2-5
V: TRBV2
size: -
D: TRBD1
CDR3: CASLGRTGEVMVSQETQYF
DNA: TGTGCCAGCCTAGGCCGGACAGGGGAGGTTATGGTCTCGCAAGAGACCCAGTACTTC

J: TRBJ2-5
V: TRBV5-1
size: -
D: TRBD2
CDR3: CASSWSGRGQETQYF
DNA: TGCGCCAGCAGCTGGAGCGGGAGGGGACAAGAGACCCAGTACTTC

J: TRBJ1-1
V: TRBV28
size: -
D: -
CDR3: CASSRMGAEAFF
DNA: TGTGCCAGCAGTCGTATGGGAGCTGAAGCTTTCTTT

J: TRBJ2-7
V: TRBV27
size: -
D: TRBD1
CDR3: CASRIGTGGEQYF
DNA: TGTGCCAGCAGGATAGGGACAGGGGGCGAGCAGTACTTC

J: TRBJ2-7
V: TRBV30
size: -
D: TRBD2
CDR3: CAWSVGSGSYEQYF
DNA: TGTGCCTGGAGTGTAGGTAGCGGGAGCTACGAGCAGTACTTC

J: TRBJ2-1
V: TRBV28
size: -
D: -
CDR3: CASRPPGLPFQQFF
DNA: TGTGCCAGCAGGCCCCCGGGACTCCCCTTCCAGCAGTTCTTC

J: TRBJ1-5
V: TRBV10-2
size: -
D: -
CDR3: CASSDGQPQHF
DNA: TGCGCCAGCAGTGACGGACAGCCCCAGCATTTT

J: TRBJ2-3
V: TRBV6-7
size: -
D: TRBD2
CDR3: CASSYREELAGGPPDTQYF
DNA: TGTGCCAGCAGTTACAGGGAGGAGCTGGCGGGAGGGCCTCCAGATACGCAGTATTTT

J: TRBJ1-2
V: TRBV19
size: -
D: TRBD1
CDR3: CASRPGTGQNRGHYGYTF
DNA: TGTGCCAGTAGGCCTGGGACAGGCCAAAACCGGGGCCACTATGGCTACACCTTC

J: TRBJ2-5
V: TRBV7-9
size: once
D: -
CDR3: CASSPPASETQYF
DNA: TGTGCCAGCAGCCCCCCTGCCTCAGAGACCCAGTACTTC

J: TRBJ1-3
V: TRBV6-5
size: once
D: -
CDR3: CASSYGSGNTIYF
DNA: TGTGCCAGCAGTTACGGCTCTGGAAACACCATATATTTT

J: TRBJ2-2
V: TRBV6-5
size: -
D: -
CDR3: CASSYLRANTGELFF
DNA: TGTGCCAGCAGTTACTTAAGGGCGAACACCGGGGAGCTGTTTTTT